These T cell receptor beta chains were read from a single sample in a study of breast tumors, draining lymph nodes, adjacent tissues. One entry per CDR3 protein results from TCRdb running MiXCR on the multiplex PCR reads. The sample yields some 100,000 distinct CDR3 sequences, about 20% seen once. Sequenced input: axillary lymph node tissue. All receptors come from a female donor with breast cancer. Some clones in this sample may be carry-over from other donors' samples. Each CDR3 is given with its conserved first and last residue. A D gene is named only where the DNA matches it firmly. A row's size may be missing; if present it is once, few, many or a size class.

v_call	d_call	clone_size	j_call	cdr3_aa	cdr3_nt
TRBV10-1	-	many	TRBJ2-1	CASRRPRDGRVNEQFF	TGCGCCAGCAGGAGGCCCAGGGACGGGCGCGTCAATGAGCAGTTCTTC
TRBV27	TRBD1	few	TRBJ2-7	CARDRWGTYEQYF	TGTGCCAGGGACAGGTGGGGAACCTACGAGCAGTACTTC
TRBV20-1	-	few	TRBJ2-2	CSARPGVVAGELFF	TGCAGTGCCCGCCCGGGTGTTGTGGCCGGGGAGCTGTTTTTT
TRBV18	-	few	TRBJ1-2	CASSPASTPNYGYTF	TGTGCCAGCTCACCAGCAAGCACTCCGAACTATGGCTACACCTTC
TRBV6-1	TRBD1	-	TRBJ1-1	CASRDRSLNTEAFF	TGTGCCTCCCGGGACAGGTCGCTGAACACTGAAGCTTTCTTT
TRBV10-3	TRBD2	many	TRBJ2-7	CAINSGTSFYEQYF	TGTGCCATCAACTCCGGGACTAGCTTTTACGAGCAGTACTTC
TRBV20-1	-	-	TRBJ1-1	CSARPGWGYTEAFF	TGCAGTGCTAGACCAGGGTGGGGGTACACTGAAGCTTTCTTT
TRBV6-1	-	many	TRBJ2-7	CASSESAITPSYEQYF	TGTGCCAGCAGTGAATCAGCCATCACTCCATCCTACGAGCAGTACTTC
TRBV19	-	many	TRBJ1-5	CASIGQGGFSNQPQHF	TGTGCCAGTATTGGGCAGGGTGGGTTTAGCAATCAGCCCCAGCATTTT
TRBV11-2	-	many	TRBJ1-6	CASSLGQVGSPLHF	TGTGCCAGCAGCTTAGGACAGGTGGGATCACCCCTCCACTTT
TRBV18	TRBD1	few	TRBJ2-5	CASSPRQGVETQYF	TGTGCCAGCTCACCAAGACAGGGGGTAGAGACCCAGTACTTC
TRBV18	TRBD1	few	TRBJ1-2	CASSQGQGNYGYTF	TGTGCCAGCTCACAAGGACAGGGGAACTATGGCTACACCTTC
TRBV18	-	-	TRBJ1-2	CASSPNPAGATYGYTF	TGTGCCAGCTCACCAAATCCGGCAGGGGCGACCTATGGCTACACCTTC
TRBV20-1	-	many	TRBJ1-2	CSARAQVNSYGYTF	TGCAGTGCTAGGGCACAGGTGAATTCCTATGGCTACACCTTC
TRBV27	TRBD1	-	TRBJ2-2	CASGDRVYLGELFF	TGTGCCAGCGGTGACAGGGTTTACCTCGGGGAGCTGTTTTTT
TRBV7-9	-	many	TRBJ1-2	CASSLEWETVNGYTF	TGTGCCAGCAGCTTAGAGTGGGAGACAGTCAATGGCTACACCTTC
TRBV5-1	TRBD2	many	TRBJ2-2	CASSNGASGLTNTGELFF	TGCGCCAGCTCTAATGGGGCTAGCGGGTTGACGAACACCGGGGAGCTGTTTTTT
TRBV28	-	-	TRBJ1-5	CASSFRQASNQPQHF	TGTGCCAGCAGTTTCAGACAAGCCAGCAATCAGCCCCAGCATTTT
TRBV19	-	-	TRBJ2-1	CASSIVGQSSYNEQFF	TGTGCCAGTAGTATAGTAGGGCAGAGCTCCTACAATGAGCAGTTCTTC
TRBV3-1	-	-	TRBJ2-7	CASSQDFSGASAYEQYF	TGTGCCAGCAGCCAAGATTTTTCAGGGGCGAGCGCCTACGAGCAGTACTTC
TRBV4-1	-	many	TRBJ2-7	CASSQEFLRRVLHEQYF	TGCGCCAGCAGCCAAGAATTTCTTCGCAGGGTACTCCACGAGCAGTACTTC
TRBV9	-	many	TRBJ2-3	CASSVARGRSTDTQYF	TGTGCCAGCAGCGTAGCTAGGGGGAGGTCGACAGATACGCAGTATTTT
TRBV28	-	many	TRBJ2-7	CASSLGQGWYF	TGTGCCAGCAGTTTAGGGCAGGGGTGGTACTTC
TRBV5-1	-	many	TRBJ1-2	CASAMGLSTGYTF	TGCGCCAGCGCTATGGGGTTGTCAACTGGCTACACCTTC
TRBV12-3/TRBV12-4	TRBD2	many	TRBJ2-7	CASGRGAYEQYF	TGTGCCAGCGGGCGGGGGGCCTACGAGCAGTACTTC
TRBV7-9	TRBD1	-	TRBJ1-1	CASSRDSVSLEAFF	TGTGCCAGCAGCCGGGACAGCGTATCCCTTGAAGCTTTCTTT
TRBV10-3	-	many	TRBJ2-3	CAIRGFDTQYF	TGTGCCATCAGGGGATTTGATACGCAGTATTTT
TRBV19	-	-	TRBJ1-5	CASSPRRGNQPQHF	TGTGCCAGTAGTCCTAGGCGGGGGAATCAGCCCCAGCATTTT
TRBV6-1	TRBD1	many	TRBJ1-2	CASRYRGDVGYTF	TGTGCCAGCAGATACAGGGGGGACGTTGGCTACACCTTC
TRBV12-3/TRBV12-4	-	many	TRBJ1-6	CASSFGTANSPLHF	TGTGCCAGCAGTTTCGGGACGGCCAATTCACCCCTCCACTTT
TRBV12-3/TRBV12-4	-	many	TRBJ1-3	CASSLLAGNTIYF	TGTGCCAGCAGTCTCTTGGCGGGGAACACCATATATTTT
TRBV10-1	-	many	TRBJ2-2	CASGSTGELFF	TGCGCCAGCGGAAGCACCGGGGAGCTGTTTTTT
TRBV9	TRBD2	many	TRBJ2-1	CASSVRTSDLNEQFF	TGTGCCAGCAGCGTAAGAACTAGCGATCTCAATGAGCAGTTCTTC
TRBV27	TRBD2	many	TRBJ2-7	CASSPSGEAYEQYF	TGTGCCAGCAGTCCCAGCGGGGAGGCCTACGAGCAGTACTTC
TRBV2	-	many	TRBJ2-2	CASSSGTGELFF	TGTGCCAGCAGTTCCGGGACAGGGGAGCTGTTTTTT
TRBV5-1	TRBD1	many	TRBJ1-5	CASSAGQGGSNQPQHF	TGCGCCAGCAGCGCAGGACAGGGAGGTAGCAATCAGCCCCAGCATTTT
TRBV20-1	TRBD1	many	TRBJ1-4	CSANSDRESTNEKLFF	TGCAGTGCAAACTCAGACAGGGAATCAACTAATGAAAAACTGTTTTTT
TRBV27	-	few	TRBJ2-3	CASSWTGLDTQYF	TGTGCCAGCAGTTGGACTGGATTAGATACGCAGTATTTT
TRBV4-1	-	many	TRBJ2-5	CASSQSGGTWGKETQYF	TGCGCCAGCAGCCAATCAGGCGGGACATGGGGCAAAGAGACCCAGTACTTC
TRBV20-1	-	many	TRBJ2-7	CSARDLGIPHAEQYF	TGCAGTGCTAGAGATCTGGGGATCCCCCATGCGGAGCAGTACTTC
TRBV3-1	TRBD1	few	TRBJ2-1	CASSQYRDRVEQFF	TGTGCCAGCAGCCAGTACCGGGACAGGGTTGAGCAGTTCTTC
TRBV29-1	-	-	TRBJ1-2	CSALVDGGYTF	TGCAGCGCGCTCGTCGACGGGGGCTACACCTTC
TRBV30	-	many	TRBJ1-2	CAWSGLPGLGGLAF	TGTGCCTGGAGTGGACTGCCGGGACTAGGGGGGCTCGCCTTC
TRBV6-1	TRBD1	many	TRBJ2-3	CASMAGGKIDTQYF	TGTGCCAGCATGGCAGGGGGCAAGATAGATACGCAGTATTTT
TRBV28	TRBD1	-	TRBJ1-1	CASRRQGGGTEAFF	TGTGCCAGCAGAAGACAGGGAGGGGGTACTGAAGCTTTCTTT
TRBV2	TRBD1	many	TRBJ1-6	CASSPDRGSANSPLHF	TGTGCCAGCAGTCCCGACAGGGGGTCCGCTAATTCACCCCTCCACTTT